A single sample is the source of the 15 T cell receptor beta chains below, sequenced in a study of blood T cell repertoires in COVID-19. Measured with immunoSEQ multiplex PCR; TCRdb has only the in-frame clones, and not every one. The sample contains hundreds of thousands of clones, approximately 86% of which appear only once. Sequenced: peripheral blood. These receptors came from a woman aged 70 to 79 with COVID-19, enrolled during active disease.

The J gene is TRBJ1-4, the V gene TRBV27; D is possibly TRBD1 (5 bases). The V end lost 8 bases, the J end lost 7 bases, and 8 bases lay between the germline ends. Germline CDR1 and CDR2: MNHEY and SMNVEV (reference sequence). The CDR3 loop spans 11 amino acids. CDR3: CASGRGEKLFF. Written as DNA, the CDR3 is TGTGCCAGCGGAAGGGGTGAAAAACTGTTTTTT.

V and J are TRBV27 and TRBJ1-5; D not certain. Germline lookup yields CDR1 MNHEY and CDR2 SMNVEV (reference sequence). Trimming removed 6 bases from V and 4 bases from J, with 13 bases in between. This CDR3 has 14 amino acids. CDR3 protein: CASSLNLSNQPQHF. The CDR3 bases are TGTGCCAGCAGCCTAAACCTTTCAAATCAGCCCCAGCATTTT.

This chain connects TRBV5-6 to TRBJ2-5; D remains ambiguous. The germline V gene encodes CDR1 SGHDT and CDR2 YYEEEE. The V end was cut by 0 bases, the J end by 1 base, with 13 bases between. This CDR3 has 16 residues. In DNA form, the CDR3 reads TGTGCCAGCAGCTTGGACATTTTACAGATCCAAGAGACCCAGTACTTC. Amino acids: CASSLDILQIQETQYF.

The chain joins TRBV5-4 to TRBJ1-1; 9 positions agree with TRBD1. Germline lookup yields CDR1 SGHNT and CDR2 YYREEE (reference sequence). V lost 4 bases and J lost 7; bases outside the gene matches: 8. This CDR3 spans 14 amino acids. The CDR3 sequence: CASSVRTGAYEAFF. In DNA form, the CDR3 reads TGTGCCAGCAGCGTACGGACAGGGGCATATGAAGCTTTCTTT.

The chain combines TRBV5-1 with TRBJ2-3, with D possibly matching TRBD2 (6 bases). The CDR3 spans 15 residues. Germline V CDR1 and CDR2: SGHRS, YFSETQ. V shed 0 bases and J shed 2 bases, with 10 bases lying between them. As DNA, the CDR3 is TGCGCCAGCAGCTTGGGGGGAGGTTACACAGATACGCAGTATTTT. Its translation: CASSLGGGYTDTQYF.

This clone was counted once. The chain is built from TRBV7-9 and TRBJ1-2; unclear D gene. The CDR3 length is 13 residues. From germline, CDR1 is SEHNR and CDR2 FQNEAQ (reference sequence). V dropped 1 base and J dropped 4 bases, with 7 bases sitting between them. CDR3 residues: CASSLVQSYGYTF. CDR3 DNA: TGTGCCAGCAGCTTAGTACAGAGCTATGGCTACACCTTC.

This clone was picked up one time. This sequence joins TRBV27 and TRBJ2-4, with D possibly being TRBD1 (5 bases). V lost 8 bases and J lost 8, with 16 bases in between. From germline, CDR1 is MNHEY and CDR2 SMNVEV (reference sequence). CDR3 size: 13 residues. CDR3 sequence: CASGPKGMYIQYF. Written as DNA, the CDR3 is TGTGCCAGCGGCCCGAAGGGGATGTACATTCAGTACTTC.

The chain couples TRBV5-4 to TRBJ2-5; D is ambiguous. Germline CDR1 is SGHNT and CDR2 is YYREEE (reference sequence). Trimming cost V 1 base and J 5 bases, with 9 bases left between them. CDR3 size: 13 residues. Written as DNA, the CDR3 is TGTGCCAGCAGCTTGCAGGTATCGGAGACCCAGTACTTC. Its protein is CASSLQVSETQYF.

This chain uses TRBV28 with TRBJ2-6; D may be TRBD1 (5 bases). The CDR3 length is 15 residues. Germline assignment: CDR1 MDHEN and CDR2 SYDVKM. Trimming took 3 bases from V and 2 from J, leaving 8 bases between them. CDR3 sequence: CASSLQGPGANVLTF. The CDR3, as DNA: TGTGCCAGCAGTTTGCAGGGTCCTGGGGCCAACGTCCTGACTTTC.

CDR3 region: CASSPVGRPNYGYTF. In DNA form, the CDR3 reads TGTGCCAGCAGCCCGGTGGGCAGGCCTAACTATGGCTACACCTTC. The gene calls are TRBV5-6 and TRBJ1-2; D is undetermined. Trimming stripped 4 bases from V and 0 bases from J, with 13 bases between. The CDR3 spans 15 residues. Germline V gene lookup returns CDR1 SGHDT and CDR2 YYEEEE.

The CDR3 reads CATSRPDSSGANVLTF. The CDR3 DNA is TGTGCCACCAGTAGACCTGACAGCTCTGGGGCCAACGTCCTGACTTTC. This chain uses TRBV24-1 with TRBJ2-6; D perhaps matches TRBD1 (5 bases). Deletions cut 6 bases from V and 0 bases from J, with 11 bases between. CDR1 KGHDR and CDR2 SFDVKD come from the germline V gene. CDR3 length: 16 residues.

This rearrangement joins TRBV2 to TRBJ1-6; D is undetermined. Trimming cost V 1 base and J 7 bases, with 14 bases left between them. The CDR3 runs to 16 residues. Germline V lookup: CDR1 SNHLY, CDR2 FYNNEI. CDR3 region: CASSEEGGLKNSPLHF. Written as DNA, the CDR3 is TGTGCCAGCAGTGAAGAAGGCGGGTTGAAGAATTCACCCCTCCACTTT.

This clone was detected once. The chain has TRBV19 and TRBJ2-5; 8 bases are shared with TRBD2. The CDR3 loop spans 14 amino acids. V lost 5 bases, J lost 5 bases, and 7 bases stayed unmatched. Germline V gene lookup returns CDR1 LNHDA and CDR2 SQIVND (reference sequence). The CDR3 spells CASSSPGGMETQYF. The CDR3 bases are TGTGCCAGTAGTTCTCCGGGAGGGATGGAGACCCAGTACTTC.

This clone was detected a few times. This sequence joins TRBV2 and TRBJ2-7, with D maybe TRBD1 (6 bases). Trimming stripped 6 bases from V and 2 bases from J, with 14 bases between. This CDR3 has 14 residues. Germline V gene sequence: CDR1 SNHLY, CDR2 FYNNEI. CDR3: CASSGTYVAYEQYF. The DNA for the CDR3 is TGTGCCAGCAGCGGGACATATGTCGCCTACGAGCAGTACTTC.

This chain connects TRBV29-1 to TRBJ2-7, with 7 bases identical to TRBD1. Germline CDR1 is SQVTM and CDR2 is ANQGSEA. The CDR3 is 14 amino acids. V shed 8 bases and J 2 bases; nucleotides not matched to a gene: 12. The CDR3 DNA reads TGCAGCTCGCCCTCGAGACAGGGTACCTACGAGCAGTACTTC. Translation: CSSPSRQGTYEQYF.